This is a list of T cell receptor beta chains from one sample in a study of T cell repertoires in cytomegalovirus infection. TCRdb independently ran MiXCR on the reads; one entry per CDR3 protein. The sample includes roughly 760,000 distinct CDR3 sequences, about a third of them seen just once. Sequencing was carried out using PBMCs. All receptors derive from a human donor in good health (CMV status not recorded). Some clones in this sample may be carry-over from other donors' samples. Each CDR3 is given with its conserved first and last residue. The order of the fields is clone size, J gene, V gene, D gene, CDR3 protein, CDR3 DNA. The D gene is left open where the match is weak. For some rows the clone size is stated as once, few or many, or as a class when expanded; others skip it.

>-|TRBJ1-2|TRBV28|-
CASALLGYGYTF
TGTGCCAGCGCACTACTGGGCTATGGCTACACCTTC
>-|TRBJ1-2|TRBV19|-
CASSKGRTNYGYTF
TGTGCCAGTAGTAAGGGGAGAACTAACTATGGCTACACCTTC
>few|TRBJ1-3|TRBV7-2|-
CASSRGRRNSGNTIYF
TGTGCCAGCAGCAGAGGACGGAGGAACTCTGGAAACACCATATATTTT
>-|TRBJ2-1|TRBV5-1|TRBD1
CASSLRTGPNEQFF
TGCGCCAGCAGCCTAAGGACAGGGCCCAATGAGCAGTTCTTC
>-|TRBJ2-7|TRBV5-1|-
CASSLVRGGDSIKYF
TGCGCCAGCAGCTTGGTTCGCGGAGGAGACTCAATTAAGTACTTC
>-|TRBJ2-7|TRBV7-6|-
CASSLGAAGNYEQYF
TGTGCCAGCAGCTTAGGGGCGGCAGGGAACTACGAGCAGTACTTC
>few|TRBJ2-3|TRBV7-6|-
CASSPVTGRTDTQYF
TGTGCCAGCAGCCCAGTCACAGGGCGCACAGATACGCAGTATTTT
>-|TRBJ2-7|TRBV20-1|TRBD2
CSASRLAGGEQYF
TGCAGTGCTAGTAGACTAGCGGGAGGCGAGCAGTACTTC
>-|TRBJ2-7|TRBV15|-
CATAGGYSYEQYF
TGTGCCACCGCGGGCGGCTACTCCTACGAGCAGTACTTC
>few|TRBJ2-1|TRBV5-6|TRBD2
CASSPGVRLAGGHNEQFF
TGTGCCAGCAGCCCTGGCGTGAGACTAGCGGGGGGTCACAATGAGCAGTTCTTC
>-|TRBJ2-7|TRBV6-8|TRBD1
CASSYSARGTGSYYEQYF
TGTGCCAGCAGTTACTCGGCTCGGGGGACAGGGAGCTACTACGAGCAGTACTTC
>-|TRBJ2-7|TRBV12-3/TRBV12-4|TRBD2
CASSFTTGGPSEQYF
TGTGCCAGCAGTTTTACGACGGGGGGGCCTAGCGAGCAGTACTTC
>-|TRBJ2-7|TRBV11-2|-
CASSYPEVPLVQYF
TGTGCCAGCAGCTACCCCGAAGTCCCATTGGTGCAGTACTTC
>few|TRBJ2-1|TRBV5-4|TRBD2
CASSLASGRLLGGGIGSEQFF
TGTGCCAGCAGCTTGGCAAGCGGGAGGTTATTAGGTGGGGGGATCGGGTCCGAGCAGTTCTTC
>-|TRBJ1-3|TRBV7-2|-
CASSPSSGNTICF
TGTGCCAGCAGCCCGAGCAGCGGAAACACCATATGTTTT
>many|TRBJ1-3|TRBV6-6|TRBD1
CASSYSTGRQGFSGNTIYF
TGTGCCAGCAGTTACTCGACCGGGCGACAGGGGTTCTCTGGAAACACCATATATTTT
>-|TRBJ1-1|TRBV3-1|-
CASSKTTGMNTEAFF
TGTGCCAGCAGCAAAACGACAGGAATGAACACTGAAGCTTTCTTT
>-|TRBJ1-2|TRBV7-9|TRBD1
CASSLIGTGVVGYTF
TGTGCCAGCAGCTTAATTGGGACAGGGGTGGTTGGCTACACCTTC
>-|TRBJ2-7|TRBV29-1|-
CSVGGRAQEQYF
TGCAGCGTTGGCGGCAGGGCCCAAGAGCAGTACTTC
>-|TRBJ1-4|TRBV12-3/TRBV12-4|TRBD1
CASSPPGGPSEKLFF
TGTGCCAGCAGTCCCCCAGGGGGCCCTAGTGAAAAACTGTTTTTT
>-|TRBJ1-1|TRBV6-8|-
CASSYSTAGRTEAFF
TGTGCCAGCAGTTACTCGACGGCGGGAAGAACTGAAGCTTTCTTT
>-|TRBJ2-1|TRBV20-1|-
CSAPKSQLSYNEQFF
TGCAGTGCCCCGAAGTCTCAACTTTCCTACAATGAGCAGTTCTTC
>-|TRBJ1-5|TRBV6-6|-
CASSYSRFNQPQHF
TGTGCCAGCAGTTACTCCAGGTTCAATCAGCCCCAGCATTTT
>few|TRBJ2-5|TRBV20-1|-
CSVGGVSQETQYF
TGCAGTGTGGGTGGGGTCTCGCAAGAGACCCAGTACTTC